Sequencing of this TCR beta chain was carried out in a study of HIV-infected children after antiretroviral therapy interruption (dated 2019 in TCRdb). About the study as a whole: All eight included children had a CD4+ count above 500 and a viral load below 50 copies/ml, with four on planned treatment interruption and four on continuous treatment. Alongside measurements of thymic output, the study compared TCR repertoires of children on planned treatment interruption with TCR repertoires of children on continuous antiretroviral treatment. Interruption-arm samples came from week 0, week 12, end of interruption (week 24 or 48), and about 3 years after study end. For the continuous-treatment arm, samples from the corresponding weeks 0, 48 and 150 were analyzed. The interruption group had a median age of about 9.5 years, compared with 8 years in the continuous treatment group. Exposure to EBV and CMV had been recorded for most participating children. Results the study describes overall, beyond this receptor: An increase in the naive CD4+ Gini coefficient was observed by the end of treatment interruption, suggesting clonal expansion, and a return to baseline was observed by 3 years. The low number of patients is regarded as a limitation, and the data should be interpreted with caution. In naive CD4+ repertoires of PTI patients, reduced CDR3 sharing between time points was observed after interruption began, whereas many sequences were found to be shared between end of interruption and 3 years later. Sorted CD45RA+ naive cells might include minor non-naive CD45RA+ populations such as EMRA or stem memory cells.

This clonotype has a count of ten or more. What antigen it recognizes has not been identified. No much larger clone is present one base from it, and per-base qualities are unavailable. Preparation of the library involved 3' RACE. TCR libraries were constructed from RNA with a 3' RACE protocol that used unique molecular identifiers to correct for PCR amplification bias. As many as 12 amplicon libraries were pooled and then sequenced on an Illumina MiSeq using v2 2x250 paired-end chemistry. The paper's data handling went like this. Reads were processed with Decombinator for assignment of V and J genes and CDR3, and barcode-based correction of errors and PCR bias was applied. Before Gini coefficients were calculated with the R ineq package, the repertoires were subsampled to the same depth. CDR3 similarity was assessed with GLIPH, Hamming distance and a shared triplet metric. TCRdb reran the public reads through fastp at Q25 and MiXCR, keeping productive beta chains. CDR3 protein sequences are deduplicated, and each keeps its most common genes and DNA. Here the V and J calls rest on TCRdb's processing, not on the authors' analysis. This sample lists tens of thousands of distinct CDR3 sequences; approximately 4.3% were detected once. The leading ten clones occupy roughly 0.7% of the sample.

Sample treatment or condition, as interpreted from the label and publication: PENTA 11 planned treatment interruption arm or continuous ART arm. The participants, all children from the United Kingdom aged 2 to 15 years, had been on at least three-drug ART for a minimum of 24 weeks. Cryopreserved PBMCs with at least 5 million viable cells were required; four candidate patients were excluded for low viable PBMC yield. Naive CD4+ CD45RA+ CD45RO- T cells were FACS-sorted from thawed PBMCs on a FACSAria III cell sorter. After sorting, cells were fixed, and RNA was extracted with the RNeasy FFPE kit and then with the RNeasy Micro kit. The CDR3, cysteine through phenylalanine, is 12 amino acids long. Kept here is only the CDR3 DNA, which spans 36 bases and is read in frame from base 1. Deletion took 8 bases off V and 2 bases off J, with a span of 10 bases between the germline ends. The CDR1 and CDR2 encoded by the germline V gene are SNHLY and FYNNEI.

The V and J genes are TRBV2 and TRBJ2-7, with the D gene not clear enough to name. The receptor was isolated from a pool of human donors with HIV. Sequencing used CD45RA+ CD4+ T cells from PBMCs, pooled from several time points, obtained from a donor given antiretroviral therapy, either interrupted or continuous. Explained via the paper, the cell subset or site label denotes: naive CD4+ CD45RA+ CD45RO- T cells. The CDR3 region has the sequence CASEPITYEQYF. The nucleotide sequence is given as TGTGCCAGCGAACCGATAACCTACGAGCAGTACTTC.